Following are 28 T cell receptor beta chains from one sample sequenced in a study of human T cells and chemical hapten exposure. Time point given: pre-sensitization, week 0. Treatment: therapeutic diphenylcyclopropenone sensitization with weekly scalp DPC. Using its own MiXCR run on the RACE reads, TCRdb lists one record per CDR3 protein. This table has over 35,000 distinct CDR3 sequences, roughly 10% appearing once. The starting material was whole blood, obtained in connection with sensitization to the hapten diphenylcyclopropenone (DPC). Receptors originate from a young man with alopecia areata. Some clones in this sample may be carry-over from other donors' samples.

The genes are TRBV5-4 and TRBJ2-3; possibly TRBD2 for D (6 bases). Germline CDR1 reads SGHNT; CDR2 reads YYREEE (reference sequence). CDR3 length: 18 amino acids. V lost 4 bases to trimming and J lost 3 bases, with 24 bases between them. Here the CDR3 DNA reads TGTGCCAGCAGCACGAGGTTCCGGGCGGGATCCGGTACAGATACGCAGTATTTT. Protein sequence: CASSTRFRAGSGTDTQYF.

Note on this clonotype: A much bigger clone sits one base away, suggesting this may be a read error. The chain is built from TRBV10-3 and TRBJ1-5; no reliable D call. The V end was cut by 6 bases, the J end by 9 bases, with 18 bases between. This CDR3 contains 14 residues. Germline V gives CDR1 ENHRY, CDR2 SYGVKD. The CDR3 here is CAISAAKRDAPQHF. The CDR3 nucleotides are TGTGCCATCAGCGCAGCCAAACGAGACGCGCCCCAGCATTTT.

This clonotype appeared a few times. V usage is TRBV21-1 and J usage is TRBJ2-7; TRBD2 is taken as the D call from the table, unchecked against the DNA. TRBV21-1 is classified as a pseudogene. The CDR3 loop spans 17 amino acids. The CDR3 DNA is TGTGCCAGCGAAGGGGAGGACTATCCCTCAATGCGGTACGAGCAGTACGTC. Its translation: CASEGEDYPSMRYEQYV.

The genes are TRBV10-3 and TRBJ1-2, with D maybe TRBD1 (5 bases). This CDR3 comprises 16 residues. Looked up from germline, CDR1 is ENHRY and CDR2 is SYGVKD. With 4 bases removed from V and 0 bases from J, the gap between germline ends came to 15 bases. The CDR3 DNA reads as TGTGCCATCAGTGGGCGAGACAGTTTTACTAACTATGGCTACACCTTC. Protein product: CAISGRDSFTNYGYTF.

This clonotype showed up many times. The J gene is TRBJ1-6, the V gene TRBV10-3; 8 bases line up with TRBD1. The CDR3 is 12 amino acids. Germline V CDR1 and CDR2: ENHRY, SYGVKD. The V and J ends lost 6 bases and 10 bases, in that order; junction bases with no gene match: 2. In DNA, the CDR3 is TGTGCCATCAGGGACAGGGCCTCACCCCTCCACTTT. Translation: CAIRDRASPLHF.

This clonotype was observed at least ten times. This chain uses TRBV7-8 with TRBJ2-5; 10 nucleotides agree with TRBD2. Germline CDR1 reads SGHVS; CDR2 reads FQNEAQ. V was pared by 5 bases and J by 1 base, with 7 bases of the junction left unmatched. The CDR3 runs 16 residues. The CDR3 DNA sequence: TGTGCCAGCAGCACCACCAGGACTAGCGGCCAAGAGACCCAGTACTTC. Amino acids: CASSTTRTSGQETQYF. Filled out from reference TRBV7-8 and TRBJ2-5, the complete variable domain reads GAGVSQSPRYKVAKRGQDVALRCDPISGHVSLFWYQQALGQGPEFLTYFQNEAQLDKSGLPSDRFFAERPEGSVSTLKIQRTQQEDSAVYLCASSTTRTSGQETQYFGPGTRLLVL.

V usage is TRBV10-3 and J usage is TRBJ2-1, with 7 bases fitting TRBD1. V dropped 4 bases and J dropped 7; count of bases not matched to a gene: 1. Germline assignment: CDR1 ENHRY and CDR2 SYGVKD. The CDR3 is 12 amino acids. CDR3 residues: CAISGGQNEQFF. The CDR3 nucleotides are TGTGCCATCAGTGGGGGACAGAATGAGCAGTTCTTC.

The rearrangement links TRBV11-3 to TRBJ2-2, with TRBD2 identical over 11 bases. Per germline, CDR1 SGHNT and CDR2 YENEEA. The CDR3 has 15 amino acids. Trimming cost V 4 bases and J 6 bases; bases outside gene matches: 4. This CDR3 is CASSSPGLAAGELFF. The CDR3 DNA follows: TGTGCCAGCAGCTCCCCGGGACTAGCGGCCGGGGAGCTGTTTTTT. Together with reference TRBV11-3 and TRBJ2-2, the CDR3 gives the full variable domain: EAGVVQSPRYKIIEKKQPVAFWCNPISGHNTLYWYLQNLGQGPELLIRYENEEAVDDSQLPKDRFSAERLKGVDSTLKIQPAELGDSAVYLCASSSPGLAAGELFFGEGSRLTVL.

This clonotype was picked up many times. The J gene is TRBJ1-6, the V gene TRBV9; D gene ambiguous. Germline CDR1 reads SGDLS; CDR2 reads YYNGEE. This CDR3 spans 14 amino acids. The V end lost 3 bases, the J end lost 7 bases, and 11 bases lay between the germline ends. The CDR3 DNA reads TGTGCCAGCAGCGCGAGTTTAGCCAATTCACCCCTCCACTTT. It encodes CASSASLANSPLHF.

In this sample, this clonotype turned up many times. V is TRBV19 and J is TRBJ1-5; D possibly corresponds to TRBD1 (5 bases). The CDR3 runs to 13 residues. Germline V CDR1 and CDR2: LNHDA, SQIVND (reference sequence). V was trimmed by 6 bases and J by 7 bases, leaving 13 bases between them. CDR3 bases: TGTGCCAGTAGGGGGCAGGGAGGCCAGCCCCAGCATTTT. This translates into CASRGQGGQPQHF. Full variable domain (remainder filled in from reference TRBV19 and TRBJ1-5): DGGITQSPKYLFRKEGQNVTLSCEQNLNHDAMYWYRQDPGQGLRLIYYSQIVNDFQKGDIAEGYSVSREKKESFPLTVTSAQKNPTAFYLCASRGQGGQPQHFGDGTRLSIL.

Ten or more counts support this clonotype. This rearrangement joins TRBV5-4 to TRBJ1-2, with D uncertain. Germline V gene sequence: CDR1 SGHNT, CDR2 YYREEE (reference sequence). This CDR3 is built from 14 residues. The V gene lost 4 bases and the J gene lost 5 bases, with 15 bases spanning the gap. CDR3 residues: CASSPNYGVYGYTF. CDR3 DNA sequence: TGTGCCAGCAGCCCAAATTACGGAGTTTATGGCTACACCTTC. Combining the CDR3 with reference TRBV5-4 and TRBJ1-2 gives the whole variable domain ETGVTQSPTHLIKTRGQQVTLRCSSQSGHNTVSWYQQALGQGPQFIFQYYREEENGRGNFPPRFSGLQFPNYSSELNVNALELDDSALYLCASSPNYGVYGYTFGSGTRLTVV.

This clonotype appeared many times. The chain links TRBV9 to TRBJ2-1, with TRBD2 matching 11 bases. The CDR3 consists of 16 residues. The V segment lost 0 bases and the J segment 2 bases; nucleotides outside the gene matches: 1. Germline CDR1 is SGDLS and CDR2 is YYNGEE. The chain's CDR3 is CASSVVSGRAYNEQFF. DNA for the CDR3: TGTGCCAGCAGCGTAGTTAGCGGGAGGGCCTACAATGAGCAGTTCTTC.

This clonotype appeared a few times. This sequence joins TRBV29-1 and TRBJ2-3; no clear D gene. Trimming took off 1 base at V and 1 base at J, with 3 bases between the two ends. Germline assignment: CDR1 SQVTM and CDR2 ANQGSEA. CDR3 length: 12 residues. The CDR3 sequence is CSVEGGTDTQYF. CDR3 bases: TGCAGCGTTGAAGGGGGCACAGATACGCAGTATTTT.

This clonotype occurred many times. The chain is built from TRBV6-2 or TRBV6-3 and TRBJ2-3; a weak D match, TRBD1 (8 bases). V was clipped by 6 bases and J by 3 bases, with 22 bases between them. Germline V CDR1 and CDR2: MNHEY, SVGEGT. CDR3 length equals 17 residues. The CDR3 sequence: CASSARTGRVWTDTQYF. Here the CDR3 DNA reads TGTGCCAGCAGCGCCCGGACAGGGAGGGTTTGGACAGATACGCAGTATTTT.

This clonotype was recorded many times. The rearrangement joins TRBV18 to TRBJ1-6; weak D call: TRBD1 (5 bases). CDR3 size: 15 residues. V was clipped by 3 bases and J by 8 bases, with 14 bases between them. CDR1 and CDR2 (germline): KGHSH, LQKENI. This chain's CDR3 is CASSPGTRVDSPLHF. The CDR3 nucleotides read TGTGCCAGCTCACCCGGGACGAGGGTGGATTCACCCCTCCACTTT. The full variable domain, with the rest looked up from reference TRBV18 and TRBJ1-6, is NAGVMQNPRHLVRRRGQEARLRCSPMKGHSHVYWYRQLPEEGLKFMVYLQKENIIDESGMPKERFSAEFPKEGPSILRIQQVVRGDSAAYFCASSPGTRVDSPLHFGNGTRLTVT.

V and J are TRBV30 and TRBJ2-1; 8 bases are a match to TRBD2. The CDR3 totals 14 residues. Germline values: CDR1 GTSNPN, CDR2 SVGIG (reference sequence). The trim removed 3 bases at V and 7 bases at J, leaving 8 bases unmatched. Here the CDR3 reads CAWRRKREKNEQFF. The CDR3 DNA is TGTGCCTGGAGAAGAAAGCGGGAGAAAAATGAGCAGTTCTTC.

This sequence joins TRBV10-3 and TRBJ2-7; 7 positions match TRBD1. V lost 2 bases, J lost 12 bases, and 4 bases stayed unmatched. The CDR3 runs 11 residues. Per the germline V gene, CDR1 is ENHRY and CDR2 is SYGVKD. DNA of the CDR3: TGTGCCATCAGTGAGGGGACAGTCGGGTACGTC. It encodes CAISEGTVGYV.

This clonotype was seen only a few times. V usage is TRBV5-1 and J usage is TRBJ1-1, with 7 positions matching TRBD1. From germline, CDR1 is SGHRS and CDR2 YFSETQ. This CDR3 spans 14 amino acids. Trimming took 4 bases from V and 4 from J; bases not matched to a gene: 7. In nucleotides, the CDR3 is TGCGCCAGCAGCCTCGACAGGGTCGGCACTGAAGCTTTCTTT. It yields the protein CASSLDRVGTEAFF.

The V gene is TRBV6-5, the J gene TRBJ1-4; D call uncertain. V dropped 2 bases and J dropped 8 bases, with 18 bases sitting between them. The CDR3 is 16 residues long. Germline V gene sequence: CDR1 MNHEY, CDR2 SVGAGI. The CDR3 protein is CASSYGPEGLGEKLFF. As DNA, the CDR3 is TGTGCCAGCAGTTACGGACCCGAGGGTCTCGGAGAAAAACTGTTTTTT.

A few counts support this clonotype. The rearrangement uses TRBV6-2 or TRBV6-3 and TRBJ1-2; D might be TRBD1 (5 bases). Deletions cut 6 bases from V and 3 bases from J, with 11 bases between. Germline assignment: CDR1 MNHEY and CDR2 SVGEGT. The CDR3 is 13 amino acids. CDR3 coding DNA: TGTGCCAGCAGCCACGGACAAGACTATGGCTACACCTTC. Translated, it gives CASSHGQDYGYTF.

A note on this clonotype: A much larger clone sits a single nucleotide away, making a read error possible. CDR3 loop: CANSQVQGTTEAFF. The CDR3 coding sequence is TGCGCCAACAGCCAAGTCCAGGGTACGACTGAAGCTTTCTTT. This chain uses TRBV4-1 with TRBJ1-1, with D maybe TRBD1 (5 bases). CDR3 size: 14 residues. CDR1 and CDR2 (germline): MGHRA, YSYEKL.

This clonotype has a count of ten or more. The J gene is TRBJ2-6, the V gene TRBV28; no firm D call. In germline, CDR1 is MDHEN, CDR2 SYDVKM. With 4 bases removed from V and 4 bases from J, the gap between germline ends came to 8 bases. CDR3 length: 14 residues. This CDR3 is CASSSPLGANVLTF. DNA of the CDR3: TGTGCCAGCAGTTCTCCTCTCGGGGCCAACGTCCTGACTTTC. Complete variable domain (other parts from reference TRBV28 and TRBJ2-6): DVKVTQSSRYLVKRTGEKVFLECVQDMDHENMFWYRQDPGLGLRLIYFSYDVKMKEKGDIPEGYSVSREKKERFSLILESASTNQTSMYLCASSSPLGANVLTFGAGSRLTVL.

This clonotype was seen ten or more times. The junction differs from germline at one of its ends, possibly a read error. The rearrangement links TRBV28 to TRBJ1-6; D remains ambiguous. The germline gives CDR1 MDHEN, CDR2 SYDVKM. This CDR3 comprises 16 residues. CDR3 in DNA: TGTGCCAGCAGCAAACCGACGGGATACTATAACTCACCCCTCCACTTT. Amino acid sequence: CASSKPTGYYNSPLHF. The full variable domain, with the rest looked up from reference TRBV28 and TRBJ1-6, is DVKVTQSSRYLVKRTGEKVFLECVQDMDHENMFWYRQDPGLGLRLIYFSYDVKMKEKGDIPEGYSVSREKKERFSLILESASTNQTSMYLCASSKPTGYYNSPLHFGNGTRLTVT.

This sequence joins TRBV20-1 and TRBJ2-1; D is unclear. The V gene lost 1 base and the J gene lost 7 bases, with 26 bases spanning the gap. The germline gives CDR1 DFQATT, CDR2 SNEGSKA (reference sequence). The length of the CDR3 is 18 residues. The CDR3, as DNA: TGCAGTGCTAGAGGTCAGTTGCGTTTGACCGGAACCCGGAATGAGCAGTTCTTC. Translated: CSARGQLRLTGTRNEQFF.

Remarks on this clonotype: Given a much more abundant clone one base away, this may be a read error. V gene TRBV7-3 combines with J gene TRBJ2-6; 7 nucleotides align to TRBD1. The CDR3 has 16 residues. Germline V gene lookup returns CDR1 SGHTA and CDR2 FQGTGA. Here the CDR3 DNA reads TGTGTCAGCAGCCGACACAGGGGCTCTGGGGCCAACGTCCTGACTTTC. Translating gives CVSSRHRGSGANVLTF.

The sample holds many counts of this clonotype. This chain joins TRBV18 and TRBJ1-5; a possible D gene is TRBD1 (5 bases). The CDR3 is 15 residues long. The ends were cut back, 5 bases at V and 3 bases at J, with 14 bases in the middle. CDR1 and CDR2 from the germline V gene are KGHSH and LQKENI. The CDR3 nucleotides are TGTGCCAGCTCAACGCAGGGTTACGACAATCAGCCCCAGCATTTT. Its translation: CASSTQGYDNQPQHF.

Many counts were recorded for this clonotype. This sequence joins TRBV4-2 and TRBJ1-5, with D possibly being TRBD1 (5 bases). The CDR3 spans 15 residues. Per the germline V gene, CDR1 is LGHNA and CDR2 is YNFKEQ. Trimming pared 0 bases from V and 6 bases from J, leaving 12 bases between. The CDR3 region is CASSQDGAGGQPQHF. The CDR3, as DNA: TGTGCCAGCAGCCAAGATGGAGCGGGGGGTCAGCCCCAGCATTTT.

This clonotype was recorded a few times. This chain connects TRBV4-1 to TRBJ2-1; D gene unclear. Trimming took 1 base from V and 0 from J, leaving 13 bases between them. In germline, CDR1 is MGHRA, CDR2 YSYEKL. The CDR3 runs 17 residues. The CDR3 region has the DNA TGCGCCAGCAGCCAAGTCATGGTTAGTAGCTCCTACAATGAGCAGTTCTTC. This codes for CASSQVMVSSSYNEQFF.